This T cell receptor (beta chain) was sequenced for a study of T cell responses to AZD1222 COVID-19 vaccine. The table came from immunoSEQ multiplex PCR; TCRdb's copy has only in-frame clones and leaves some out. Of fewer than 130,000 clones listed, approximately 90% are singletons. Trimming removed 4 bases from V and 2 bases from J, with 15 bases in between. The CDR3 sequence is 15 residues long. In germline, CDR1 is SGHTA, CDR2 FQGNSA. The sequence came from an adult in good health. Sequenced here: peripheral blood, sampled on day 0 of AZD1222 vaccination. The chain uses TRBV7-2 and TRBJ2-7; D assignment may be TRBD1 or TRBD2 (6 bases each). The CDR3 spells CASSYQGGIPYEQYF. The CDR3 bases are TGTGCCAGCAGCTACCAAGGGGGGATTCCCTACGAGCAGTACTTC.